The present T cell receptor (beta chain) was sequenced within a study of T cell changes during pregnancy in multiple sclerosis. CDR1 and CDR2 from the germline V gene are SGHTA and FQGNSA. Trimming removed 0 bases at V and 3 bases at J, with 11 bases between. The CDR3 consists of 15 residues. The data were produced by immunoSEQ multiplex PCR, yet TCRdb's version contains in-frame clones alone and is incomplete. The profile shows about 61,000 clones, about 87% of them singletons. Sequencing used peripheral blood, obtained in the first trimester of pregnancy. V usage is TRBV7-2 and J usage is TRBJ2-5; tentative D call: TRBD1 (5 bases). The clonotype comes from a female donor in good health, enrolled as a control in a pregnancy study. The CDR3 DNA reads TGTGCCAGCAGCTTAGCGCAGGGCAGGGAAGAGACCCAGTACTTC. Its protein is CASSLAQGREETQYF.